The 12 T cell receptor beta chains reported below all come from one sample, sequenced in a study of blood T cells in healthy people across ages. The use of a sample-barcoded 5' primer and a J-beta primer mix characterized a second PCR of roughly 7 to 12 cycles. TCRdb independently ran MiXCR on the 5' RACE reads; one entry per CDR3 protein. The sample holds 1.5 million to 2 million distinct CDR3 sequences, roughly 49% seen once. Material: blood. Receptor source: a middle-aged woman in good health.

V usage is TRBV2 and J usage is TRBJ2-3; 7 nucleotides agree with TRBD2. This CDR3 has 16 amino acids. Per germline, CDR1 SNHLY and CDR2 FYNNEI. With V trimmed by 4 bases and J by 1 base, 8 bases remained unmatched. The CDR3 reads CASSARGGMGTDTQYF. CDR3 nucleotide sequence: TGTGCCAGCAGTGCCCGGGGAGGGATGGGCACAGATACGCAGTATTTT.

This clonotype was counted between two and nine times. J is TRBJ1-2 and V is TRBV6-5; possible D gene TRBD1, 6 bases. Germline V lookup: CDR1 MNHEY, CDR2 SVGAGI. V lost 0 bases, J lost 0 bases, and 20 bases lay in between. This CDR3 region has 19 residues. The CDR3 DNA sequence: TGTGCCAGCAGTTACTCAGGCACGTTACAGGGATCATCTAACTATGGCTACACCTTC. Protein sequence: CASSYSGTLQGSSNYGYTF.

Only a few counts were recorded for this clonotype. This sequence joins TRBV28 and TRBJ2-5; 9 bases line up with TRBD1. The better agreement between TRBJ2-7 and the DNA end casts doubt on the J call. Germline CDR1 and CDR2: MDHEN and SYDVKM. The CDR3 has 15 residues. CDR3 nucleotides: TGTGCCAGCGCGCATGGGGGACAGGGTGCCCACGAGCAGTACTTC. Translated: CASAHGGQGAHEQYF.

The gene calls are TRBV6-5 and TRBJ1-2; perhaps TRBD1 as D (5 bases). V lost 2 bases, J lost 4 bases, and 17 bases lay in between. The CDR3 loop spans 16 amino acids. CDR1 and CDR2 (germline): MNHEY, SVGAGI. The CDR3, as DNA: TGTGCCAGCAGTTACGCCAGTTTACGGGGGGTCTATGGCTACACCTTC. Encoded protein: CASSYASLRGVYGYTF.

The chain couples TRBV13 to TRBJ2-7; D might be TRBD1 or TRBD2, each matching 7 bases. The closer fit of TRBJ2-5 to the DNA end suggests the J call may be wrong. This CDR3 spans 16 amino acids. Germline V gives CDR1 PRHDT, CDR2 FYEKMQ (reference sequence). The CDR3 DNA is TGTGCCAGCAGCGTATTCCAGGGGGGGATGACGTGGACCCAGTACTTC. It specifies CASSVFQGGMTWTQYF.

This clonotype was seen a single time. This sequence joins TRBV4-3 and TRBJ2-2; D not resolved. The CDR3 sequence is 13 residues long. Germline CDR1 reads LGHNA; CDR2 reads YSLEER. Trimming removed 1 base from V and 6 bases from J, with 6 bases in between. In DNA form, the CDR3 reads TGCGCCAGCAGCCAAGTTGGGGCCGGGGAGCTGTTTTTT. Residues: CASSQVGAGELFF.

This clonotype has a handful of counts. V and J are TRBV20-1 and TRBJ2-1, with 12 bases identical to TRBD1. Losses at the gene ends were 1 base for V and 8 bases for J; bases not matched to a gene: 9. This CDR3 region has 16 residues. The germline V gene has CDR1 DFQATT and CDR2 SNEGSKA (reference sequence). The CDR3 protein is CSARVPRDRGLYEQFF. The CDR3 nucleotides are TGCAGTGCTAGAGTTCCCCGGGACAGGGGGCTTTATGAGCAGTTCTTC.

The rearrangement uses TRBV7-3 and TRBJ2-2, with 13 bases that match TRBD2. Trimming cost V 5 bases and J 4 bases; bases outside gene matches: 4. Germline V gene data show CDR1 as SGHTA and CDR2 as FQGTGA. This CDR3 is 16 amino acids long. In nucleotides, the CDR3 is TGTGCCAGCAGCCCCGGGACTAGCGGGGCCACCGGGGAGCTGTTTTTT. Translation: CASSPGTSGATGELFF.

This clonotype appeared a single time. An end of the junction does not agree with germline; a read error may underlie this. J is TRBJ2-7 and V is TRBV12-3 or TRBV12-4, with D possibly TRBD2 on 6 matching bases. The tail of the sequence fits TRBJ2-5 better, so the J call may be wrong. The CDR3 consists of 15 residues. This CDR3 is CTSSPAGGVRETQYF. In nucleotides, the CDR3 is TGTACCAGCAGTCCTGCGGGCGGGGTTCGAGAGACCCAGTACTTC.

The table lists this clonotype with a few counts. The chain links TRBV4-2 to TRBJ2-5, with TRBD2 matching 13 bases. With 1 base clipped from V and 5 bases from J, the junction kept 7 bases outside the gene matches. The CDR3 is 17 amino acids. Per the germline V gene, CDR1 is LGHNA and CDR2 is YNFKEQ. In DNA form, the CDR3 reads TGTGCCAGCAGCCAAGGCTTTCCGGGACTAGCGGGGGAGACCCAGTACTTC. It is translated as CASSQGFPGLAGETQYF.

The J gene is TRBJ1-4, the V gene TRBV6-5, with 8 bases fitting TRBD1. With V trimmed by 6 bases and J by 8 bases, 11 bases remained unmatched. The germline V gene encodes CDR1 MNHEY and CDR2 SVGAGI. The CDR3 is made up of 15 amino acids. CDR3 sequence (DNA): TGTGCCAGCAGATCCAGTGGACAGGGCGAGGAAAAACTGTTTTTT. Its protein product is CASRSSGQGEEKLFF.

The chain couples TRBV15 to TRBJ1-2; tentative D call: TRBD1 (5 bases). With 0 bases removed from V and 2 bases from J, the gap between germline ends came to 10 bases. The CDR3 has 15 amino acids. Germline CDR1 reads LNHNV; CDR2 reads YYDKDF (reference sequence). The CDR3 loop is CATSRDRGINYGYTF. The CDR3 DNA sequence: TGTGCCACCAGCAGAGATCGGGGGATCAACTATGGCTACACCTTC.